Listed here is a single T cell receptor (beta chain). CDR1 SEHNR and CDR2 FQNEAQ come from the germline V gene (reference sequence). The CDR3 loop spans 15 amino acids. With 60 Vbeta and 13 Jbeta primers, the PCR was carried out. Only in-frame clones appear in the TCRdb table, and some are missing; sequencing was by immunoSEQ multiplex PCR. The sample contains over 150,000 clones, about 78% of which appear only once. The sample belongs to a study of cytomegalovirus exposure and HLA in healthy donors. V usage is TRBV7-9 and J usage is TRBJ2-5; 8 bases match TRBD2. Judging by the DNA end, TRBJ2-7 fits better; the J call may be wrong. The sample taken for sequencing was PBMCs. This TCR derives from a woman in her twenties or thirties in good health and CMV-seronegative. This CDR3 is CASTGGEGMSYEQYF. The CDR3 nucleotides are TGTGCCAGCACCGGGGGGGAGGGTATGTCCTACGAGCAGTACTTC.